The source of this T cell receptor (beta chain) is a study of T cells in localized non-small cell lung cancer. As to this clone: What it binds is not known.

Using immunoSEQ multiplex PCR, the repertoire was profiled, and TCRdb retains in-frame clones only, with some absent. The table shows around 21,000 clones, with around 90% occurring only once. The study, taken as a whole, reports: A single tumor region was sequenced, leaving heterogeneity possible. Higher blood T cell density tracked longer overall survival.

This specimen was peripheral blood, taken before any cancer treatment. This sequence was found in a male donor aged 60 or over with stage I squamous cell lung carcinoma.

Here the CDR3 reads CAWGNHRVGGNSPLHF. The CDR3 nucleotides read TGTGCCTGGGGGAATCACAGGGTTGGAGGGAATTCACCCCTCCACTTT. The rearrangement joins TRBV30 to TRBJ1-6, with D maybe TRBD1 (6 bases). Germline CDR1 reads GTSNPN; CDR2 reads SVGIG (reference sequence). The V end was cut by 5 bases, the J end by 7 bases, with 21 bases between. The CDR3 sequence is 16 residues long.